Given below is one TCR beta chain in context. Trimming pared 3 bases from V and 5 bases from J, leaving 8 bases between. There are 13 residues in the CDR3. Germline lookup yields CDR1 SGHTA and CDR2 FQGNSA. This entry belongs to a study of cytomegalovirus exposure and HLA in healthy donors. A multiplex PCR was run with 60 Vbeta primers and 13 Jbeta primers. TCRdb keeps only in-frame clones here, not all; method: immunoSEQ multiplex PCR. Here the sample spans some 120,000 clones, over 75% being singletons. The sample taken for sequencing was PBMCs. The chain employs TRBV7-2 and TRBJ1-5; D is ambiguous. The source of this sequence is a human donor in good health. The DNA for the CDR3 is TGTGCCAGCAGCTTGGGGAGGTATCAGCCCCAGCATTTT. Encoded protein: CASSLGRYQPQHF. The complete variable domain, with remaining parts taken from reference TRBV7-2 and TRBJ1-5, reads GAGVSQSPSNKVTEKGKDVELRCDPISGHTALYWYRQSLGQGLEFLIYFQGNSAPDKSGLPSDRFSAERTGGSVSTLTIQRTQQEDSAVYLCASSLGRYQPQHFGDGTRLSIL.